The 6 T cell receptor beta chains below all came from one sample that was sequenced in a study of blood T cell repertoires in COVID-19 (dated by TCRdb to the early 2020s). Library preparation used the immunoSEQ multiplex PCR assay. TCRdb mirrors the immuneACCESS table, restricted to in-frame sequences. Some clones are absent from its copies; in checked studies, under half trace to an unresolved V gene, and the reason for the others is unknown. This sample has approximately 90,000 clones in its table, and 65% to 80% of those were observed once. The ten biggest clones cover roughly 12% of the sample. The sample was peripheral blood. All receptors come from a man aged 65 to 79 with acute or convalescent COVID-19.

V usage is TRBV4-1 and J usage is TRBJ1-1; possible D gene TRBD1, 6 bases. Germline CDR1 and CDR2: MGHRA and YSYEKL. V was shortened by 5 bases and J by 2 bases, with 15 bases between the two germline ends. The CDR3 contains 15 residues. The DNA for the CDR3 is TGCGCCAGCAGCTCCCACGCGACAGGAAACACTGAAGCTTTCTTT. Translation: CASSSHATGNTEAFF.

This clone turned up a few times. The CDR3 protein is CASSIVGSYTEAFF. The CDR3 DNA reads as TGTGCCAGTAGTATAGTGGGCTCGTACACTGAAGCTTTCTTT. The chain is built from TRBV19 and TRBJ1-1; D gene unclear. Germline loops: CDR1 LNHDA, CDR2 SQIVND (reference sequence). Trimming shortened V by 1 base and J by 3 bases, and 9 bases separated the two germline ends. This CDR3 comprises 14 residues.

This chain links TRBV10-3 with TRBJ2-7, with D possibly matching TRBD1 (6 bases). The CDR3 consists of 16 residues. In germline, CDR1 is ENHRY, CDR2 SYGVKD. V shed 4 bases and J shed 4 bases, with 20 bases lying between them. CDR3 in DNA: TGTGCCATCAGTGTTGGGCCCGGACAGACCCATTACGAGCAGTACTTC. It translates to CAISVGPGQTHYEQYF.

CDR3 DNA sequence: TGCACCAGCAGCGTAGCGGGGGAGCCCGGGGAGCTGTTTTTT. Amino acid sequence: CTSSVAGEPGELFF. V is TRBV1 and J is TRBJ2-2; the DNA was not compared with TRBD2, the D call given in the table. TRBV1 is reported as a pseudogene. The CDR3 runs to 14 residues.

This clone was seen a few times. The rearrangement joins TRBV11-2 to TRBJ2-7, with TRBD2 matching over 16 bases. This CDR3 has 16 residues. CDR1 and CDR2 from the germline V gene are SGHAT and FQNNGV. The V and J ends lost 4 bases and 6 bases, in that order; junction bases with no gene match: 6. The CDR3 coding sequence is TGTGCCAGCAGCTCCGGGACTAGCGGGGGGGCGAGCGAGCAGTACTTC. Its protein is CASSSGTSGGASEQYF.

The chain combines TRBV30 with TRBJ1-2, with 10 positions matching TRBD1. V gave up 1 base and J gave up 4 bases; unmatched junction bases: 6. CDR1 and CDR2 (germline): GTSNPN, SVGIG (reference sequence). The CDR3 has 15 residues. The CDR3 region has the DNA TGTGCCTGGAGTGGCGGGACAGGGGCCGGCTATGGCTACACCTTC. This translates into CAWSGGTGAGYGYTF. Full variable domain (missing parts from reference TRBV30 and TRBJ1-2): SQTIHQWPATLVQPVGSPLSLECTVEGTSNPNLYWYRQAAGRGLQLLFYSVGIGQISSEVPQNLSASRPQDRQFILSSKKLLLSDSGFYLCAWSGGTGAGYGYTFGSGTRLTVV.